This passage covers 13 T cell receptor beta chains from one sample sequenced in a study of blood T cells in healthy people across ages. Through a sample-barcoded 5' primer and a J-beta primer mix, a second PCR was run for about 7 to 12 cycles. TCRdb re-called the 5' RACE reads with MiXCR, one entry per CDR3 protein. The sample has over 500,000 distinct CDR3 sequences; approximately 52% are singletons. Input material: blood. The source of these receptors is a woman aged 80 or over in good health.

A few counts support this clonotype. V usage is TRBV9 and J usage is TRBJ2-2, with D unresolved. This CDR3 has 16 amino acids. The V end lost 3 bases, the J end lost 7 bases, and 19 bases lay between the germline ends. Germline assignment: CDR1 SGDLS and CDR2 YYNGEE. CDR3 sequence: CASSELSGGSSGELFF. The CDR3 region has the DNA TGTGCCAGCAGCGAGCTGAGTGGTGGTTCCAGCGGGGAGCTGTTTTTT.

This clonotype was seen a few times. In DNA, the CDR3 is TGCGCCAGCAGCCTGGGACAGGGGAACACAGATACGCAGTATTTT. Protein sequence: CASSLGQGNTDTQYF. The chain joins TRBV5-1 to TRBJ2-3; 10 positions agree with TRBD1. Germline values: CDR1 SGHRS, CDR2 YFSETQ. The CDR3 loop spans 15 amino acids. The trim removed 4 bases at V and 2 bases at J, leaving 4 bases unmatched. The variable domain in full, completed from reference TRBV5-1 and TRBJ2-3, reads KAGVTQTPRYLIKTRGQQVTLSCSPISGHRSVSWYQQTPGQGLQFLFEYFSETQRNKGNFPGRFSGRQFSNSRSEMNVSTLELGDSALYLCASSLGQGNTDTQYFGPGTRLTVL.

The V call is TRBV28, the J call TRBJ2-7; 8 nucleotides match TRBD2. Germline CDR1 and CDR2: MDHEN and SYDVKM. This CDR3 is built from 17 residues. V was pared by 2 bases and J by 3 bases, with 12 bases of the junction left unmatched. The CDR3 DNA sequence: TGTGCCAGCAGTTTACGACTTGGGGCGGGAGGAGACTACGAGCAGTACTTC. As protein: CASSLRLGAGGDYEQYF. Filled out from reference TRBV28 and TRBJ2-7, the complete variable domain reads DVKVTQSSRYLVKRTGEKVFLECVQDMDHENMFWYRQDPGLGLRLIYFSYDVKMKEKGDIPEGYSVSREKKERFSLILESASTNQTSMYLCASSLRLGAGGDYEQYFGPGTRLTVT.

This clonotype was observed a handful of times. This may stem from a read error, because a much larger clone lies one nucleotide away. The genes are TRBV4-1 and TRBJ2-5; 9 bases match TRBD2. Germline V gene data show CDR1 as MGHRA and CDR2 as YSYEKL. The CDR3 is 15 amino acids. With V trimmed by 3 bases and J by 11 bases, 13 bases remained unmatched. The CDR3: CASSHSGSLNNEQYF. CDR3 sequence (DNA): TGCGCCAGCAGCCATAGCGGGAGTCTCAACAATGAGCAGTACTTC.

This clonotype occurred many times. V gene TRBV2 combines with J gene TRBJ2-4; D unclear. V was pared by 9 bases and J by 14 bases, with 17 bases between. CDR1 is SNHLY, CDR2 FYNNEI, per germline. This CDR3 has 11 amino acids. The CDR3 sequence is CARRPESAEYF. Here the CDR3 DNA reads TGTGCCAGACGGCCAGAGAGTGCTGAGTACTTC.

This clonotype was picked up a small number of times. This sequence joins TRBV9 and TRBJ1-6; unclear D gene. V lost 3 bases to trimming and J lost 8 bases, with 9 bases between them. Germline V CDR1 and CDR2: SGDLS, YYNGEE. The CDR3 is made up of 13 amino acids. In nucleotides, the CDR3 is TGTGCCAGCAGCGATTATCAGGATTCACCCCTCCACTTT. Its translation is CASSDYQDSPLHF.

This clonotype was detected only a few times. J is TRBJ1-3 and V is TRBV3-1, with no clear D. V was clipped by 0 bases and J by 4 bases, with 13 bases between them. CDR3 length: 16 residues. The V gene's germline CDR1 is LGHDT and CDR2 YNNKEL (reference sequence). The CDR3 bases are TGTGCCAGCAGCCAAGATAAGGCCGGTCTGGGAAACACCATATATTTT. This encodes CASSQDKAGLGNTIYF.

The gene calls are TRBV5-1 and TRBJ2-3; D ambiguous. The V gene lost 2 bases and the J gene lost 4 bases, with 20 bases spanning the gap. Germline V CDR1 and CDR2: SGHRS, YFSETQ. The CDR3 is 17 residues long. CDR3 amino acids: CASSFLLGSSLPDTQYF. The DNA of the CDR3 is TGCGCCAGCAGCTTCTTGTTGGGCAGTAGCTTGCCAGATACGCAGTATTTT.

J is TRBJ1-6 and V is TRBV7-2; no firm D call. Trimming stripped 0 bases from V and 9 bases from J, with 15 bases between. Per germline, CDR1 SGHTA and CDR2 FQGNSA. The CDR3 spans 16 residues. The CDR3 DNA reads as TGTGCCAGCAGCTTAGCTGGTCGGCAGACTGGTTCACCCCTCCACTTT. This encodes CASSLAGRQTGSPLHF. Combining the CDR3 with reference TRBV7-2 and TRBJ1-6 gives the whole variable domain GAGVSQSPSNKVTEKGKDVELRCDPISGHTALYWYRQSLGQGLEFLIYFQGNSAPDKSGLPSDRFSAERTGGSVSTLTIQRTQQEDSAVYLCASSLAGRQTGSPLHFGNGTRLTVT.

This clonotype was recorded only once. This sequence joins TRBV9 and TRBJ2-1; D may correspond to TRBD1 or TRBD2 (6 bases each). Trimming took 5 bases from V and 6 from J, leaving 15 bases between them. CDR3 length equals 14 residues. Germline CDR1 is SGDLS and CDR2 is YYNGEE. The CDR3 region has the DNA TGTGCCAGCAGAGGGGGAAGGGGAGGCAATGAGCAGTTCTTC. Its translation is CASRGGRGGNEQFF.

This clonotype was seen at least ten times. The gene calls are TRBV5-1 and TRBJ2-3; 10 bases align to TRBD2. The CDR3 covers 17 residues. V lost 0 bases, J lost 2 bases, and 6 bases stayed unmatched. In germline, CDR1 is SGHRS, CDR2 YFSETQ. The CDR3 DNA is TGCGCCAGCAGCTTGGGGCTAGCGGGAGCGAACACAGATACGCAGTATTTT. It encodes CASSLGLAGANTDTQYF.

The J gene is TRBJ2-3, the V gene TRBV27, with D possibly matching TRBD2 (5 bases). CDR1 and CDR2 from the germline V gene are MNHEY and SMNVEV (reference sequence). The CDR3 extends over 13 amino acids. Trimming shortened V by 6 bases and J by 4 bases, and 11 bases separated the two germline ends. CDR3 in DNA: TGTGCCAGCAGGCTAGCTCCCCCAGATACGCAGTATTTT. Its translation: CASRLAPPDTQYF.

The chain has TRBV5-6 and TRBJ2-7; D is unresolved. The V end was cut by 1 base, the J end by 2 bases, with 16 bases between. The CDR3 has 16 amino acids. CDR1 is SGHDT, CDR2 YYEEEE, per germline. The CDR3 DNA is TGTGCCAGCAGCTTGCTTCGGGCCGCGACCGCCTACGAGCAGTACTTC. The encoded protein is CASSLLRAATAYEQYF.